The 32 T cell receptor beta chains in this list originate from one sample, sequenced in a study of OX40 agonist ivuxolimab in advanced cancers. TCRdb's copy holds only in-frame clones and misses some; the assay was immunoSEQ multiplex PCR. The sample contains about 73,000 clones, around 90% of which appear only once. Specimen: CD4+ or CD8+ T cells sorted from blood, collected in a trial of the OX40 agonist ivuxolimab. These receptors all stem from an adult with an advanced solid tumor such as melanoma, head and neck, liver or kidney cancer.

The V and J genes are TRBV27 and TRBJ2-5, with 9 bases identical to TRBD1. The trim removed 5 bases at V and 1 base at J, leaving 5 bases unmatched. Per germline, CDR1 MNHEY and CDR2 SMNVEV (reference sequence). The CDR3 is 15 amino acids. In DNA, the CDR3 is TGTGCCAGCAGTCATGGGACAGGGCTCCAAGAGACCCAGTACTTC. Translating it yields CASSHGTGLQETQYF.

The chain carries TRBV11-2 and TRBJ2-7; no definite D call. Trimming removed 5 bases from V and 6 bases from J, with 11 bases in between. CDR3 length: 12 residues. The germline gives CDR1 SGHAT, CDR2 FQNNGV. The CDR3 region is CASSPTPVEQYF. CDR3 sequence (DNA): TGTGCCAGCAGCCCAACACCGGTCGAGCAGTACTTC.

The V call is TRBV4-1, the J call TRBJ2-5; tentatively, D is TRBD1 or TRBD2 (5 bases each). CDR3 length: 16 amino acids. V lost 1 base to trimming and J lost 5 bases, with 17 bases between them. Germline values: CDR1 MGHRA, CDR2 YSYEKL. CDR3 coding DNA: TGCGCCAGCAGCCAAGGGACGGGGACCCGGGGCGAGACCCAGTACTTC. Its protein product is CASSQGTGTRGETQYF.

V is TRBV10-3 and J is TRBJ2-5; TRBD1 is a possible D gene (7 bases). Trimming shortened V by 2 bases and J by 5 bases, and 24 bases separated the two germline ends. The germline V gene has CDR1 ENHRY and CDR2 SYGVKD. The CDR3 is made up of 18 amino acids. CDR3 nucleotide sequence: TGTGCCATCAGTGAGGGGATGAGGGACTGGGAAGGGGGCGAGACCCAGTACTTC. Protein: CAISEGMRDWEGGETQYF.

The V gene is TRBV19, the J gene TRBJ2-2; D is undetermined. CDR1 and CDR2 (germline): LNHDA, SQIVND (reference sequence). Trimming cost V 2 bases and J 1 base, with 5 bases left between them. The CDR3 extends over 14 amino acids. The CDR3 region has the DNA TGTGCCAGTAGTATATTAGGGAACACCGGGGAGCTGTTTTTT. Translation gives CASSILGNTGELFF.

The gene calls are TRBV5-4 and TRBJ2-7, with 7 bases fitting TRBD2. CDR3 length equals 14 residues. Losses at the gene ends were 2 bases for V and 0 bases for J; bases not matched to a gene: 2. Germline CDR1 is SGHNT and CDR2 is YYREEE (reference sequence). The DNA of the CDR3 is TGTGCCAGCAGCTTCGGGGACTACTCCTACGAGCAGTACTTC. Encoded protein: CASSFGDYSYEQYF.

For this clone: An end of the junction does not agree with germline; a read error may underlie this. V gene TRBV12-5 combines with J gene TRBJ1-1; no clear D. Germline V gene data show CDR1 as LGHNT and CDR2 as FRNRAP. CDR3 length: 10 residues. For the CDR3, the DNA is TGTGCTAGTGGCGCACAAGGGTCTAGCTTT. As protein: CASGAQGSSF.

The genes are TRBV27 and TRBJ2-7; TRBD2 agrees at 7 bases. J lost 3 bases, V lost 3 bases, and 5 bases had no gene match. Germline V gene data show CDR1 as MNHEY and CDR2 as SMNVEV (reference sequence). The CDR3 spans 14 residues. As DNA, the CDR3 is TGTGCCAGCAGTTTGACGGGACTACGCTACGAGCAGTACTTC. This codes for CASSLTGLRYEQYF.

This clone has only a few counts. The chain uses TRBV6-6 and TRBJ1-2; D unclear. Germline-derived CDR1 and CDR2 are MNHNY and SVGAGI (reference sequence). Trimming took 2 bases from V and 5 from J, leaving 9 bases between them. The CDR3 covers 13 residues. DNA of the CDR3: TGTGCCAGCAGTTACCCAGCAGGATATGGCTACACCTTC. Its protein product is CASSYPAGYGYTF.

The rearrangement joins TRBV11-2 to TRBJ2-5; 9 positions agree with TRBD1. The CDR3 covers 16 residues. J lost 7 bases, V lost 2 bases, and 11 bases had no gene match. CDR1 SGHAT and CDR2 FQNNGV come from the germline V gene. This CDR3 reads CASSLPRDRAGGTQYF. The CDR3 nucleotides are TGTGCCAGCAGCTTACCTCGGGACAGGGCAGGGGGGACCCAGTACTTC.

The rearrangement links TRBV7-9 to TRBJ1-2; D is undetermined. The V and J ends lost 1 base and 2 bases respectively, with 11 bases between them. There are 15 residues in the CDR3. Per the germline V gene, CDR1 is SEHNR and CDR2 is FQNEAQ (reference sequence). The CDR3 sequence is CASSLGAGLNYGYTF. CDR3 coding DNA: TGTGCCAGCAGCTTAGGGGCAGGCCTGAACTATGGCTACACCTTC.

This chain connects TRBV27 to TRBJ2-5; tentative D call: TRBD1 (6 bases). CDR3 length equals 14 residues. V was trimmed by 4 bases and J by 5 bases, leaving 14 bases between them. Germline lookup yields CDR1 MNHEY and CDR2 SMNVEV (reference sequence). The CDR3 DNA follows: TGTGCCAGCAGTTGGGGGCAGGGATCGGAGACCCAGTACTTC. It codes for CASSWGQGSETQYF.

The genes are TRBV5-4 and TRBJ2-5; TRBD1 aligns across 8 bases. Trimming at V came to 2 bases and at J to 4 bases, leaving 7 bases not matched to a gene. CDR3 size: 15 residues. CDR1 SGHNT and CDR2 YYREEE come from the germline V gene (reference sequence). CDR3 DNA: TGTGCCAGCAGCTTCCCCGGACAGGGTATAGAGACCCAGTACTTC. Translating gives CASSFPGQGIETQYF.

V is TRBV19 and J is TRBJ2-7; D is possibly TRBD1 (6 bases). V was clipped by 4 bases and J by 4 bases, with 14 bases between them. The CDR3 contains 14 residues. Per germline, CDR1 LNHDA and CDR2 SQIVND (reference sequence). The CDR3 region is CASSSWDNNYEQYF. In DNA form, the CDR3 reads TGTGCCAGTAGTAGTTGGGACAATAATTACGAGCAGTACTTC.

The CDR3 protein is CASSPGVGAGSPLHF. CDR3 sequence (DNA): TGTGCCAGCAGCCCAGGCGTGGGGGCAGGCTCACCCCTCCACTTT. The rearrangement uses TRBV11-2 and TRBJ1-6; tentative D call: TRBD1 (6 bases). Germline values: CDR1 SGHAT, CDR2 FQNNGV. The CDR3 totals 15 residues. V shed 5 bases and J shed 10 bases, with 18 bases lying between them.

This chain joins TRBV5-1 and TRBJ1-1; D is unclear. This CDR3 comprises 15 residues. The germline V gene has CDR1 SGHRS and CDR2 YFSETQ. The ends were cut back, 5 bases at V and 5 bases at J, with 19 bases in the middle. CDR3 coding DNA: TGCGCCAGCAGAACCGACTCCTACCGAGGGACTGAAGCTTTCTTT. The encoded protein is CASRTDSYRGTEAFF.

V gene TRBV7-9 combines with J gene TRBJ2-1, with D maybe TRBD1 (6 bases). The CDR3 totals 12 residues. Germline V CDR1 and CDR2: SEHNR, FQNEAQ (reference sequence). The V end lost 5 bases, the J end lost 15 bases, and 17 bases lay between the germline ends. In DNA form, the CDR3 reads TGTGCCAGCAGCCCTTGGACAGCCGACTCGTTCTTC. Translation: CASSPWTADSFF.

This chain uses TRBV27 with TRBJ1-6, with no clear D. The CDR3 is made up of 13 amino acids. V was cut by 2 bases and J by 9 bases, with 8 bases left in between. Per germline, CDR1 MNHEY and CDR2 SMNVEV (reference sequence). The CDR3, as DNA: TGTGCCAGCAGTTTACATCAAACTTCACCCCTCCACTTT. Protein product: CASSLHQTSPLHF.

The chain joins TRBV27 to TRBJ2-3; D not certain. Germline V gene data show CDR1 as MNHEY and CDR2 as SMNVEV (reference sequence). V was shortened by 3 bases and J by 0 bases, with 10 bases between the two germline ends. The CDR3 extends over 15 amino acids. The CDR3 is CASSLVPPSTDTQYF. The CDR3 region has the DNA TGTGCCAGCAGTTTGGTTCCACCCAGCACAGATACGCAGTATTTT.

This clone is a singleton in its sample. This chain joins TRBV11-2 and TRBJ1-2; tentatively, D is TRBD1 (6 bases). With 3 bases removed from V and 5 bases from J, the gap between germline ends came to 16 bases. The CDR3 spans 15 residues. The germline V gene has CDR1 SGHAT and CDR2 FQNNGV. The CDR3 DNA reads TGTGCCAGCAGCTTGAGTGGAGGGGGTTCGTATGGCTACACCTTC. Translation: CASSLSGGGSYGYTF.

The chain employs TRBV19 and TRBJ1-5, with 10 nucleotides matching TRBD1. Germline trimming cut 5 bases from V and 4 bases from J; bases unmatched to any gene: 5. This CDR3 has 15 residues. Germline-derived CDR1 and CDR2 are LNHDA and SQIVND (reference sequence). CDR3 amino acids: CASSPWTGGNQPQHF. The CDR3, as DNA: TGTGCCAGTAGTCCTTGGACAGGGGGGAATCAGCCCCAGCATTTT.

This clone occurred once. V is TRBV27 and J is TRBJ2-1, with D unclear. The V gene's germline CDR1 is MNHEY and CDR2 SMNVEV (reference sequence). CDR3 length equals 15 residues. V lost 5 bases and J lost 1, with 12 bases in between. In DNA, the CDR3 is TGTGCCAGCAGTGTAGGACCCGCGTCCTACAATGAGCAGTTCTTC. This encodes CASSVGPASYNEQFF.

V usage is TRBV27 and J usage is TRBJ2-1; D tentatively reads TRBD1 or TRBD2 (5 bases each). This CDR3 contains 14 residues. Per germline, CDR1 MNHEY and CDR2 SMNVEV (reference sequence). V was clipped by 4 bases and J by 4 bases, with 11 bases between them. The CDR3: CASSWDQPYNEQFF. CDR3 sequence (DNA): TGTGCCAGCAGTTGGGACCAACCTTACAATGAGCAGTTCTTC.

The genes are TRBV7-6 and TRBJ2-1; D may be TRBD1 (6 bases). Germline CDR1 is SGHVS and CDR2 is FNYEAQ. This CDR3 spans 15 amino acids. V gave up 5 bases and J gave up 5 bases, with 16 bases separating them. The CDR3 is CASSRGQHIDNEQFF. CDR3 nucleotide sequence: TGTGCCAGCAGCCGGGGACAACACATCGACAATGAGCAGTTCTTC.

This clone was detected only once. DNA for the CDR3: TGCGCCAGCAGCCAATCGGGAGGGGAGGTTTATGGCTACACCTTC. This encodes CASSQSGGEVYGYTF. The V gene is TRBV4-1, the J gene TRBJ1-2, with D possibly being TRBD1 (5 bases). The V end lost 2 bases, the J end lost 5 bases, and 15 bases lay between the germline ends. The germline V gene encodes CDR1 MGHRA and CDR2 YSYEKL. The CDR3 is 15 residues long.

The rearrangement links TRBV7-8 to TRBJ1-1; possibly TRBD1 for D (5 bases). The ends were cut back, 6 bases at V and 5 bases at J, with 16 bases in the middle. This CDR3 comprises 14 residues. Germline CDR1 and CDR2: SGHVS and FQNEAQ. The CDR3 nucleotides read TGTGCCAGCAGGGCCTTGGGGCGCGAGACTGAAGCTTTCTTT. Translated: CASRALGRETEAFF. Filled out from reference TRBV7-8 and TRBJ1-1, the complete variable domain reads GAGVSQSPRYKVAKRGQDVALRCDPISGHVSLFWYQQALGQGPEFLTYFQNEAQLDKSGLPSDRFFAERPEGSVSTLKIQRTQQEDSAVYLCASRALGRETEAFFGQGTRLTVV.

The J gene is TRBJ2-7, the V gene TRBV4-1; D unresolved. V was clipped by 2 bases and J by 3 bases, with 20 bases between them. Per the germline V gene, CDR1 is MGHRA and CDR2 is YSYEKL. The CDR3 has 17 residues. CDR3: CASSQKIGAVGFYEQYF. For the CDR3, the DNA is TGCGCCAGCAGCCAAAAAATCGGCGCCGTAGGGTTCTACGAGCAGTACTTC.

The CDR3: CASSFAPSGAYEQYF. The DNA for the CDR3 is TGTGCCAGCTCTTTCGCCCCTAGCGGAGCTTACGAGCAGTACTTC. The J gene is TRBJ2-7, the V gene TRBV27; 7 nucleotides agree with TRBD2. The CDR3 consists of 15 residues. Germline trimming cut 8 bases from V and 4 bases from J; bases unmatched to any gene: 14. From germline, CDR1 is MNHEY and CDR2 SMNVEV (reference sequence).

The rearrangement links TRBV4-1 to TRBJ1-1; D is perhaps TRBD1 (5 bases). The CDR3 runs to 16 residues. Per germline, CDR1 MGHRA and CDR2 YSYEKL. Deletions cut 3 bases from V and 1 base from J, with 15 bases between. CDR3 sequence: CASSHSPGASNTEAFF. The DNA for the CDR3 is TGCGCCAGCAGCCACTCCCCCGGGGCCTCGAACACTGAAGCTTTCTTT.

The V call is TRBV19, the J call TRBJ1-6; the match to TRBD1 covers 8 bases. CDR3 length: 16 residues. V lost 6 bases, J lost 10 bases, and 14 bases stayed unmatched. Germline CDR1 reads LNHDA; CDR2 reads SQIVND (reference sequence). CDR3 amino acids: CASSETLTGAGSPLHF. In nucleotides, the CDR3 is TGTGCCAGTAGCGAAACCTTGACAGGGGCGGGGTCACCCCTCCACTTT.

The chain links TRBV2 to TRBJ1-2; 9 bases agree with TRBD1. The CDR3 consists of 16 residues. Trimming cost V 6 bases and J 3 bases; bases outside gene matches: 11. Germline lookup yields CDR1 SNHLY and CDR2 FYNNEI. The CDR3 bases are TGTGCCAGCAGCACAGGGGGCGGTCGCCAACACTATGGCTACACCTTC. Protein sequence: CASSTGGGRQHYGYTF. Variable domain in full (rest from reference TRBV2 and TRBJ1-2): EPEVTQTPSHQVTQMGQEVILRCVPISNHLYFYWYRQILGQKVEFLVSFYNNEISEKSEIFDDQFSVERPDGSNFTLKIRSTKLEDSAMYFCASSTGGGRQHYGYTFGSGTRLTVV.

The V call is TRBV7-9, the J call TRBJ2-7, with 7 bases that match TRBD2. Germline values: CDR1 SEHNR, CDR2 FQNEAQ (reference sequence). The CDR3 has 15 amino acids. Trimming at V came to 0 bases and at J to 3 bases, leaving 5 bases not matched to a gene. In DNA form, the CDR3 reads TGTGCCAGCAGCTTAGCGCGGGAGACTAGCTACGAGCAGTACTTC. Residues: CASSLARETSYEQYF.